The next 2 T cell receptor beta chains were all read from a single sample in a study of somatic mutations in cytotoxic T cells in rheumatoid arthritis. Assay: immunoSEQ multiplex PCR; the TCRdb copy retains only in-frame clones and omits some. The sample holds 12,000 or so clones; less than 85% are singletons and the top ten take more than 9%. The sequenced material came from CD8+ T cells sorted from blood. The receptors come from a woman in her 40s in good health.

J is TRBJ2-1 and V is TRBV11-1; 8 bases fit TRBD2. The germline V gene encodes CDR1 SGHAT and CDR2 FQDESV (reference sequence). J was trimmed by 8 bases and V by 3 bases; bases with no gene match: 6. The length of the CDR3 is 14 residues. The CDR3 DNA follows: TGTGCCAGCAGCTTCGGGAGGGACTGGCATGAGCAGTTCTTC. Its protein is CASSFGRDWHEQFF.

This chain connects TRBV7-2 to TRBJ2-5; D might be TRBD1 (6 bases). Germline values: CDR1 SGHTA, CDR2 FQGNSA. The V end was cut by 5 bases, the J end by 3 bases, with 16 bases between. This CDR3 has 15 residues. CDR3 sequence: CASSPAGTPKETQYF. CDR3 in DNA: TGTGCCAGCAGCCCCGCCGGGACACCAAAAGAGACCCAGTACTTC.